The entry below gives a single T cell receptor (beta chain) sequence along with its context. Its antigen is as yet unknown. These data originate in a study of response to subunit inactivated influenza vaccine. General observations from the study: That few new T cells are recruited by each seasonal influenza vaccination was the authors' suggestion.

TCRdb re-called the RT-PCR reads with MiXCR, one entry per CDR3 protein. The data show around 530,000 distinct CDR3 sequences, with approximately 16% seen just once and 2.5% to 3.5% held by the top ten. V gave up 2 bases and J gave up 3 bases; unmatched junction bases: 3. The CDR3 has 16 residues. Germline assignment: CDR1 ENHRY and CDR2 SYGVKD. This receptor was obtained from a man in his fifties or sixties who received an inactivated influenza vaccine. Specimen: CD4+ T cells sorted from PBMCs, collected approximately 25 months after vaccination. V and J are TRBV10-3 and TRBJ2-1; TRBD1 aligns across 11 bases. The CDR3 region is CAISEPGQGVYNEQFF. CDR3 nucleotide sequence: TGTGCCATCAGTGAGCCGGGACAGGGGGTCTACAATGAGCAGTTCTTC.